The rows below give T cell receptor beta chains drawn from one sample of a study of cytomegalovirus exposure and HLA in healthy donors. Sequencing used immunoSEQ multiplex PCR; TCRdb keeps in-frame clones, though not all of them. Of about 160,000 clones detected, around 79% appear once; the ten largest clones hold just under 6.5%. Sequencing was carried out using PBMCs. All receptors come from a man between 45 and 60 years old in good health and CMV-seropositive. The CDR3 runs from the conserved cysteine through the conserved F or W. The size field is filled for only some rows; it gives once, few, many or a size class.

v_call: TRBV27
clone_size: .
cdr3_aa: CASSSNRNTEAFF

v_call: TRBV2
clone_size: once
cdr3_aa: CASSEASRREPETQYF

v_call: TRBV4-2
clone_size: .
cdr3_aa: CASSQDMDTQYF

v_call: TRBV5-1
clone_size: once
cdr3_aa: CASSLLGLAGGETQYF

v_call: TRBV9
clone_size: .
cdr3_aa: CASSVGEGDYEQYF

v_call: TRBV6-1
clone_size: few
cdr3_aa: CASHREASYNEQFF

v_call: TRBV5-1
clone_size: .
cdr3_aa: CASSSPGQGNNEQFF

v_call: TRBV11-2
clone_size: .
cdr3_aa: CASSLDRNTIYF

v_call: TRBV18
clone_size: .
cdr3_aa: CASSALGLAGDEQFF

v_call: TRBV7-7
clone_size: .
cdr3_aa: CASSSPGQGDNEQFF

v_call: TRBV18
clone_size: .
cdr3_aa: CASSPTGEVYYGYTF

v_call: TRBV7-2
clone_size: .
cdr3_aa: CASSYAQGAGTQYF

v_call: TRBV5-1
clone_size: .
cdr3_aa: CASSLVGQGLSYGYTF

v_call: TRBV6-5
clone_size: .
cdr3_aa: CASSGTNEKLFF

v_call: TRBV18
clone_size: .
cdr3_aa: CASSPASGSFGEQFF

v_call: TRBV30
clone_size: .
cdr3_aa: CAWKRGREFYNEQFF

v_call: TRBV6-1
clone_size: .
cdr3_aa: CASSDLGGYGNEQFF

v_call: TRBV19
clone_size: .
cdr3_aa: CASTAGTGAYGYTF

v_call: TRBV25-1
clone_size: .
cdr3_aa: CASSATISGSPLHF

v_call: TRBV28
clone_size: few
cdr3_aa: CASSSLVGREVSGNTIYF

v_call: TRBV18
clone_size: .
cdr3_aa: CASSPAPGQGYEQYF

v_call: TRBV7-9
clone_size: once
cdr3_aa: CASSLPPSEGAHEQYF

v_call: TRBV27
clone_size: once
cdr3_aa: CASKFGSTDTQYF

v_call: TRBV4-2
clone_size: .
cdr3_aa: CASSPGLAGEPGELFF

v_call: TRBV11-2
clone_size: .
cdr3_aa: CASSSGLSSYNEQFF

v_call: TRBV11-1
clone_size: once
cdr3_aa: CASSPGQQAYNEQFF

v_call: TRBV2
clone_size: .
cdr3_aa: CAGAAGGLAGELFF

v_call: TRBV29-1
clone_size: .
cdr3_aa: CSVELGGYEQYF

v_call: TRBV28
clone_size: once
cdr3_aa: CASSGTGVEQYF

v_call: TRBV7-9
clone_size: .
cdr3_aa: CASSSTGLKGEKLFF

v_call: TRBV5-1
clone_size: .
cdr3_aa: CASSLAGTASYEQYF

v_call: TRBV10-1
clone_size: .
cdr3_aa: CASSESRLIGEKLFF

v_call: TRBV5-1
clone_size: once
cdr3_aa: CASSMDRGAGANVLTF

v_call: TRBV28
clone_size: .
cdr3_aa: CASSVAGTGSEKLFF

v_call: TRBV11-2
clone_size: .
cdr3_aa: CASSLLSQGYEQYF

v_call: TRBV7-9
clone_size: .
cdr3_aa: CASSSVPSTGETEAFF

v_call: TRBV11-2
clone_size: .
cdr3_aa: CASSFRGLSGNTIYF

v_call: TRBV5-4
clone_size: few
cdr3_aa: CASSLEGAPLRPLHF

v_call: TRBV5-1
clone_size: few
cdr3_aa: CASSPTGLAGGGEQYF

v_call: TRBV19
clone_size: .
cdr3_aa: CASNEGGSNTGELFF